Given below is one T cell receptor beta chain in context. It lacks a known antigen. There are no base qualities to consult, and no much larger clone falls within one base. Each donor gave one peripheral blood draw, averaging approximately 120 mL, which was collected into heparinised tubes. A BD FACSAria II was used to sort naive, central memory, regulatory and stem cell-like memory CD4+ T cells with a panel that included CD45RO, CCR7, CD25, CD127, CD95 and CD27. A purity above 95% was achieved for all sorted populations. PBMCs were separated immediately by Lymphoprep density gradient centrifugation and were stained directly, without being cultured. So that batch effects would be minimized, each experiment stained and sorted samples in pairs, pairing one healthy donor with one patient. This sample is part of a study of beta chain features in type 1 diabetes (dated by TCRdb to between 2018 and 2020). Regarding the complete study: No differences in mean age, gender distribution, total cell number or subset yield were found between patients and healthy donors. Across all samples, some 100,000,000 sorted cells were examined, and cell number per subset correlated strongly with RNA yield. The study compared TCRB repertoires of sorted circulating CD4+ T cell subsets between recently diagnosed type 1 diabetes patients and matched healthy donors. Whereas all 28 donors provided naive and central memory subsets, regulatory and stem cell-like memory subsets were isolated from just 8 patients and roughly eight healthy donors. Overall results and qualifications from the work: Type 1 diabetes patients showed a moderate but significant shortening of TCRB CDR3 length in all four CD4+ subsets. PCR might favor shorter templates, but patient and control samples were amplified and corrected together, so any skew would affect both groups equally. Patients with type 1 diabetes made fewer insertions and deleted more nucleotides at VDJ recombination sites, implying thymic rearrangement abnormalities. Only small numbers of individuals were included in the HLA sub-analyses, which left unresolved whether HLA type had any influence on TCRB rearrangement. Naive, central memory and regulatory TCRB repertoires appeared more similar among patients than among healthy donors. Sequencing cDNA rather than genomic DNA could over-represent highly expressing activated cells, although activation and CD3 levels did not differ between groups.

The entire amount of isolated RNA was reverse transcribed using the High Capacity cDNA Reverse Transcription Kit, so the sequenced TCRB transcripts were expressed ones. Deep immunoSEQ sequencing was applied to naive, central memory and regulatory T cell samples, giving an average of approximately 4 million total reads per sample. Sorted cells were lysed in RLT buffer, and RNA was extracted using DNase-treated RNeasy Micro or Mini kits according to cell number. Each cell subset was processed on its own to prevent cross-contamination, while patient and healthy donor samples were processed together. The immunoSEQ multiplex PCR was used to amplify TCRB sequences from cDNA, generating 87-bp fragments that spanned the CDR3 region. The amplicons were sequenced using the Illumina HiSeq platform. The paper's processing steps were these. Synthetic template baselines were used to correct PCR bias computationally, reads within Hamming distance 2 were collapsed, and singletons that could not be merged were discarded. Reads were aligned against IMGT to assign V, D and J genes, CDR3 length and insertions or deletions at six rearrangement sites. Clonotype counts were normalized to sorted cell number within each subset before computing true diversity and Gini coefficients with the tcR R package. The overlap coefficient, calculated on TCRB nucleotide sequences, was used to measure repertoire sharing. As a proxy for the pre-selection repertoire, out-of-frame TCRB sequences from naive cells were analyzed. This is the immuneACCESS table as TCRdb keeps it, with only in-frame sequences that have V and J called. A part of the clones is gone; compared with another copy, unresolved V genes explain less than half, and the rest is unexplained. V, J and clone size are taken as reported in that table, and D and trimming were inferred from the DNA itself. The sample yields 390,000 or so clones; over 11% were counted once. About 0.04% of the sample lies in the top ten.

The sequenced sample consisted of naive CD4+ T cells from blood. The intended sense of this specimen's cell subset or site label: true naive CD4+ T cells. This TCR was sampled from a man younger than 40 in good health.

The DNA sequence is TGTGCCTGGAGTGTAAGAACCGCCAATGCTGAAGCTTTCTTT. Its coded protein is CAWSVRTANAEAFF. The rearrangement combines TRBV30 with TRBJ1-1, with no confident D gene call. V was cut back by 0 bases and J by 6 bases, leaving a gap of 14 bases between them. The germline V gene (reference sequence) specifies GTSNPN as CDR1 and SVGIG as CDR2. The CDR3 has 14 amino acids, counting the end cysteine and phenylalanine. Left in the record is the CDR3 DNA by itself, 42 bases read in frame from the first base. Where the CDR3 stops, the reference TRBV30 and TRBJ1-1 genes take over; the full variable domain is SQTIHQWPATLVQPVGSPLSLECTVEGTSNPNLYWYRQAAGRGLQLLFYSVGIGQISSEVPQNLSASRPQDRQFILSSKKLLLSDSGFYLCAWSVRTANAEAFFGQGTRLTVV.